The clone carrying this T cell receptor (beta chain) was counted between two and nine times. The data were taken from a study of regulatory T cells in long-lasting Graves disease. Germline V gene sequence: CDR1 MNHEY, CDR2 SMNVEV (reference sequence). Deletions cut 4 bases from V and 6 bases from J, with 24 bases between. The CDR3 length is 17 residues. For TCR beta, libraries came from iRepertoire HTBI primers and Arm-PCR of CDR3 regions. From the multiplex PCR reads, TCRdb called clonotypes with MiXCR, one entry per CDR3 protein. The sample contains 450,000 to 600,000 distinct CDR3 sequences, 15% to 20% of which appear only once. Time point given: newly diagnosed GD, antithyroid drugs for less than 3 months. Following extraction of RNA from PBMCs, that RNA was used to make the TCR library. These same data were also listed under a study on T cells in Graves' hyperthyroidism and ophthalmopathy. That publication notes: Most thyroid clonotypes with frequency above 0.001 were detected in blood.

The source of this sequence is a man aged 40-55 years with Graves disease. The sample here was peripheral blood mononuclear cells (PBMCs), taken at new diagnosis, from a patient treated with antithyroid drugs. V usage is TRBV27 and J usage is TRBJ1-2; tentatively, D is TRBD1 (6 bases). The CDR3 bases are TGTGCCAGCAGTTCCGACGGACAGTTCAAGCACCCACATGGCTACACCTTC. Translating it yields CASSSDGQFKHPHGYTF.